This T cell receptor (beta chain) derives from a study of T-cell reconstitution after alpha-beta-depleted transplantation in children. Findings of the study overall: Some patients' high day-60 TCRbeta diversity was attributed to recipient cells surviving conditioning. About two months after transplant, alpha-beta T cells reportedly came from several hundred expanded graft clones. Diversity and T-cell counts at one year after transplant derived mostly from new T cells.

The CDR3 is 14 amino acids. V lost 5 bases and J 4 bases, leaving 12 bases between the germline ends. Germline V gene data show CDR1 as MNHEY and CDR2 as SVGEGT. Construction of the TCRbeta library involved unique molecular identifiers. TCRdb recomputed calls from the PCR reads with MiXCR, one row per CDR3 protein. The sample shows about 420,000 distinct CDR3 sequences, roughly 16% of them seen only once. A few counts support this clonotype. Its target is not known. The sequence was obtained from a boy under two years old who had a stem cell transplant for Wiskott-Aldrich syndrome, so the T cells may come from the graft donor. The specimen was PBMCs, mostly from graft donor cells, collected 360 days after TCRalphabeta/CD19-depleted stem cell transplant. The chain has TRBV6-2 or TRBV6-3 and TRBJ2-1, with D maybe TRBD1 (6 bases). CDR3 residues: CASSTPTGYNEQFF. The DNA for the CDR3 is TGTGCCAGCAGTACACCGACAGGATACAATGAGCAGTTCTTC.